The 30 T cell receptor beta chains presented below share a single source sample, sequenced in a study of T cell repertoires in cytomegalovirus infection. TCRdb used MiXCR to reprocess the reads, holding one entry per CDR3 protein. The table records around 330,000 distinct CDR3 sequences, roughly a sixth of them present only once. Material: PBMCs. Every receptor here comes from a human donor in good health (CMV status not recorded). Some clones in this sample may be carry-over from other donors' samples.

This clonotype occurred a few times. The chain combines TRBV28 with TRBJ2-1, with 8 nucleotides matching TRBD1. Germline CDR1 MDHEN, CDR2 SYDVKM. The length of the CDR3 is 17 residues. The trim removed 4 bases at V and 1 base at J, leaving 9 bases unmatched. The CDR3 is CASSSGQGDRSYNEQFF. The CDR3 nucleotides are TGTGCCAGCAGTTCAGGACAGGGCGACCGATCCTACAATGAGCAGTTCTTC. The variable domain in full, completed from reference TRBV28 and TRBJ2-1, reads DVKVTQSSRYLVKRTGEKVFLECVQDMDHENMFWYRQDPGLGLRLIYFSYDVKMKEKGDIPEGYSVSREKKERFSLILESASTNQTSMYLCASSSGQGDRSYNEQFFGPGTRLTVL.

This clonotype was recorded only once. The chain has TRBV4-3 and TRBJ2-7; either TRBD1 or TRBD2 may fit D (6 bases each). The V gene's germline CDR1 is LGHNA and CDR2 YSLEER. The V and J ends lost 2 bases and 3 bases respectively, with 14 bases between them. There are 15 residues in the CDR3. The chain's CDR3 is CASSQKLGGLYEQYF. As DNA, the CDR3 is TGCGCCAGCAGCCAAAAATTAGGGGGGCTCTACGAGCAGTACTTC.

This clonotype has more than one count but fewer than ten. The chain carries TRBV12-3 or TRBV12-4 and TRBJ2-1; possibly TRBD1 for D (6 bases). With 3 bases removed from V and 2 bases from J, the gap between germline ends came to 14 bases. There are 16 residues in the CDR3. The DNA of the CDR3 is TGTGCCAGCAGTTTCCAGGGGCGGGTTACCTACAATGAGCAGTTCTTC. This translates into CASSFQGRVTYNEQFF.

There are a few counts of this clonotype. The gene calls are TRBV12-3 or TRBV12-4 and TRBJ1-1; D is unclear. V gave up 5 bases and J gave up 2 bases, with 15 bases separating them. The CDR3 is 15 amino acids. For the CDR3, the DNA is TGTGCCAGCAGTCCCCCAAGGGCGGTCAACACTGAAGCTTTCTTT. It codes for CASSPPRAVNTEAFF.

Many counts were recorded for this clonotype. For the CDR3, the DNA is TGTGCCAGCGGGGTCGGGGGTGCGGACTATGGCTACACCTTC. It yields the protein CASGVGGADYGYTF. The chain uses TRBV7-2 and TRBJ1-2, with D maybe TRBD1 (5 bases). Trimming left V 8 bases short and J 3 bases short, with 16 bases between. This CDR3 has 14 amino acids. Germline V gene lookup returns CDR1 SGHTA and CDR2 FQGNSA. The full variable domain, rest sourced from reference TRBV7-2 and TRBJ1-2, is GAGVSQSPSNKVTEKGKDVELRCDPISGHTALYWYRQSLGQGLEFLIYFQGNSAPDKSGLPSDRFSAERTGGSVSTLTIQRTQQEDSAVYLCASGVGGADYGYTFGSGTRLTVV.

The chain couples TRBV19 to TRBJ1-5; 7 bases match TRBD1. CDR1 and CDR2 (germline): LNHDA, SQIVND (reference sequence). CDR3 size: 14 residues. With 7 bases clipped from V and 6 bases from J, the junction kept 9 bases outside the gene matches. CDR3 region: CASMDWQGVQPQHF. CDR3 nucleotides: TGTGCCAGTATGGATTGGCAGGGGGTTCAGCCCCAGCATTTT.

This clonotype came up many times. The chain links TRBV6-1 to TRBJ2-1, with D possibly TRBD2 on 5 matching bases. CDR1 and CDR2 (germline): MNHNS, SASEGT. The CDR3 consists of 13 residues. V lost 3 bases to trimming and J lost 8 bases, with 11 bases between them. The CDR3 coding sequence is TGTGCCAGCAGTGATTTATGGGGAGATGAGCAGTTCTTC. It translates to CASSDLWGDEQFF.

There are many counts of this clonotype. The V call is TRBV28, the J call TRBJ1-2, with D possibly matching TRBD1 (5 bases). The CDR3 sequence is 13 residues long. Trimming removed 3 bases at V and 2 bases at J, with 7 bases between. Germline CDR1 MDHEN, CDR2 SYDVKM. Here the CDR3 reads CASSFQGNYGYTF. The CDR3 nucleotides are TGTGCCAGCAGTTTTCAGGGCAACTATGGCTACACCTTC.

This clonotype was detected many times. V gene TRBV18 combines with J gene TRBJ1-5, with no clear D. The CDR3 runs to 13 residues. Germline CDR1 reads KGHSH; CDR2 reads LQKENI. V shed 8 bases and J shed 1 base, with 9 bases lying between them. The CDR3 spells CASSPGSNQPQHF. For the CDR3, the DNA is TGTGCCAGCAGCCCGGGGAGCAATCAGCCCCAGCATTTT.

This clonotype was picked up a small number of times. V usage is TRBV28 and J usage is TRBJ2-7; D remains unclear. From germline, CDR1 is MDHEN and CDR2 SYDVKM. This CDR3 comprises 17 residues. The V end lost 3 bases, the J end lost 2 bases, and 20 bases lay between the germline ends. This CDR3 reads CASSLAPGSRITYEQYF. The CDR3 nucleotides read TGTGCCAGCAGTTTGGCTCCGGGCAGCCGTATAACCTACGAGCAGTACTTC. Variable domain in full (rest from reference TRBV28 and TRBJ2-7): DVKVTQSSRYLVKRTGEKVFLECVQDMDHENMFWYRQDPGLGLRLIYFSYDVKMKEKGDIPEGYSVSREKKERFSLILESASTNQTSMYLCASSLAPGSRITYEQYFGPGTRLTVT.

This clonotype has ten or more counts. The chain carries TRBV7-9 and TRBJ2-3, with 9 positions matching TRBD2. J was trimmed by 4 bases and V by 2 bases; bases with no gene match: 7. The CDR3 totals 16 residues. The germline V gene has CDR1 SEHNR and CDR2 FQNEAQ (reference sequence). CDR3 region: CASSLRAGGFSDTQYF. The CDR3 DNA is TGTGCCAGCAGCTTACGAGCGGGGGGCTTCTCAGATACGCAGTATTTT. Complete variable domain (other parts from reference TRBV7-9 and TRBJ2-3): DTGVSQNPRHKITKRGQNVTFRCDPISEHNRLYWYRQTLGQGPEFLTYFQNEAQLEKSRLLSDRFSAERPKGSFSTLEIQRTEQGDSAMYLCASSLRAGGFSDTQYFGPGTRLTVL.

This clonotype was seen more than once but under ten times. The chain is built from TRBV12-3 or TRBV12-4 and TRBJ1-2; 10 bases map to TRBD1. The CDR3 extends over 16 amino acids. The V and J ends lost 5 bases and 8 bases, in that order; junction bases with no gene match: 14. The CDR3 is CASSPEKGQGPLGYTF. The CDR3 DNA sequence: TGTGCCAGCAGTCCAGAGAAGGGACAGGGGCCCCTCGGCTACACCTTC.

J is TRBJ1-1 and V is TRBV15, with no clear D. The CDR3 spans 16 residues. The V gene's germline CDR1 is LNHNV and CDR2 YYDKDF (reference sequence). V dropped 0 bases and J dropped 3 bases, with 14 bases sitting between them. The CDR3 sequence: CATSRDEPGRYTEAFF. For the CDR3, the DNA is TGTGCCACCAGCAGAGATGAGCCAGGACGATACACTGAAGCTTTCTTT. Full variable domain (remainder filled in from reference TRBV15 and TRBJ1-1): DAMVIQNPRYQVTQFGKPVTLSCSQTLNHNVMYWYQQKSSQAPKLLFHYYDKDFNNEADTPDNFQSRRPNTSFCFLDIRSPGLGDTAMYLCATSRDEPGRYTEAFFGQGTRLTVV.

This clonotype was detected only a few times. This rearrangement joins TRBV6-2 or TRBV6-3 to TRBJ2-5; D tentatively fits TRBD1 or TRBD2 (5 bases each). The CDR3 contains 13 residues. The ends were cut back, 6 bases at V and 0 bases at J, with 8 bases in the middle. The germline V gene encodes CDR1 MNHEY and CDR2 SVGEGT. CDR3 residues: CASRGEYQETQYF. DNA of the CDR3: TGTGCCAGCAGGGGGGAGTACCAAGAGACCCAGTACTTC.

In its sample, this clonotype was seen many times. DNA for the CDR3: TGTGCCAGCAGCTTGGACAGGGGGCCGCTCGAACCGCAGTATTTT. Its translation is CASSLDRGPLEPQYF. The chain links TRBV7-8 to TRBJ2-3; 11 nucleotides match TRBD1. The V segment lost 3 bases and the J segment 10 bases; nucleotides outside the gene matches: 9. The length of the CDR3 is 15 residues. Germline values: CDR1 SGHVS, CDR2 FQNEAQ. Together with reference TRBV7-8 and TRBJ2-3, the CDR3 gives the full variable domain: GAGVSQSPRYKVAKRGQDVALRCDPISGHVSLFWYQQALGQGPEFLTYFQNEAQLDKSGLPSDRFFAERPEGSVSTLKIQRTQQEDSAVYLCASSLDRGPLEPQYFGPGTRLTVL.

A remark on this clonotype: A much larger clone lies a single base off, so this may be a read error. No conserved phenylalanine or tryptophan ends this CDR3, so it is likely a read error. The J gene is TRBJ1-2, the V gene TRBV28, with D maybe TRBD1 (5 bases). V lost 4 bases to trimming and J lost 8 bases, with 14 bases between them. Germline-derived CDR1 and CDR2 are MDHEN and SYDVKM. The CDR3 has 13 amino acids. DNA for the CDR3: TGTGCCAGCAGTTCCAGTCAGACAGAGGGCTACACCCTC. This codes for CASSSSQTEGYTL.

This clonotype has ten or more counts. The rearrangement links TRBV7-2 to TRBJ2-2, with 8 bases that match TRBD1. Trimming cost V 4 bases and J 2 bases; bases outside gene matches: 6. This CDR3 has 16 amino acids. Germline CDR1 SGHTA, CDR2 FQGNSA. CDR3 residues: CASSSPTGANTGELFF. CDR3 nucleotide sequence: TGTGCCAGCAGCTCACCGACAGGGGCAAACACCGGGGAGCTGTTTTTT.

The DNA of the CDR3 is TGTGCCACCAGTGATTTACGTAATCCCTACAATGAGCAGTTCTTC. As protein: CATSDLRNPYNEQFF. The V and J genes are TRBV24-1 and TRBJ2-1; D remains unclear. CDR1 is KGHDR and CDR2 is SFDVKD in the germline V gene. CDR3 size: 15 residues. V lost 1 base and J lost 2, with 8 bases in between.

This clonotype was detected ten times or more. This chain links TRBV12-3 or TRBV12-4 with TRBJ2-5, with D maybe TRBD2 (6 bases). V lost 5 bases and J 7 bases, leaving 14 bases between the germline ends. The CDR3 loop spans 13 amino acids. In DNA form, the CDR3 reads TGTGCCAGCAGTGGAGGGATGGGAGGGACCCAGTACTTC. Translation gives CASSGGMGGTQYF.

The chain combines TRBV7-8 with TRBJ1-4, with D perhaps matching TRBD1 (6 bases). This CDR3 comprises 16 residues. Trimming took 6 bases from V and 4 from J, leaving 18 bases between them. Germline V gene lookup returns CDR1 SGHVS and CDR2 FQNEAQ. This CDR3 reads CASSPNRDTYNEKLFF. DNA of the CDR3: TGTGCCAGCAGTCCAAACAGGGATACATATAATGAAAAACTGTTTTTT.

The genes are TRBV27 and TRBJ1-3; 10 nucleotides match TRBD1. This CDR3 has 14 amino acids. Germline V gene sequence: CDR1 MNHEY, CDR2 SMNVEV (reference sequence). The ends lost 6 bases at V and 7 bases at J; junction bases unmatched: 6. The CDR3 nucleotides are TGTGCCAGCAGCCCGGGACAGGGGTTGAACACCATATATTTT. Its translation: CASSPGQGLNTIYF.

This chain links TRBV7-2 with TRBJ2-5, with 7 bases that match TRBD2. V lost 0 bases, J lost 4 bases, and 5 bases stayed unmatched. Germline CDR1 is SGHTA and CDR2 is FQGNSA. This CDR3 is 15 amino acids long. CDR3 DNA sequence: TGTGCCAGCAGCTTAGCGGGAGGGGCGTCAGAGACCCAGTACTTC. Amino acids: CASSLAGGASETQYF.

This clonotype was recorded many times. The chain carries TRBV7-2 and TRBJ1-1, with TRBD1 identical over 10 bases. Per the germline V gene, CDR1 is SGHTA and CDR2 is FQGNSA. V lost 0 bases to trimming and J lost 4 bases; unmatched junction nucleotides: 2. This CDR3 contains 15 residues. The CDR3 reads CASSLAGTGVTEAFF. As DNA, the CDR3 is TGTGCCAGCAGCTTAGCCGGGACAGGGGTCACTGAAGCTTTCTTT.

This clonotype was detected only a few times. This rearrangement joins TRBV5-8 to TRBJ1-4; D is ambiguous. Trimming pared 2 bases from V and 6 bases from J, leaving 8 bases between. In germline, CDR1 is SGHTS, CDR2 YDEGEE. The CDR3 runs to 13 residues. CDR3 nucleotides: TGTGCCAGCAGCTTCAAACGGGATGAAAAACTGTTTTTT. Translation: CASSFKRDEKLFF.

The chain recombines TRBV5-3 with TRBJ1-2, with D perhaps matching TRBD1 (5 bases). TRBV5-3 is placed among ORFs of uncertain function. V shed 3 bases and J shed 4 bases, with 22 bases lying between them. The CDR3 has 17 amino acids. The CDR3 loop is CARSWDYLSKRIYGYTF. For the CDR3, the DNA is TGTGCCAGAAGCTGGGACTATTTGAGCAAACGCATCTATGGCTACACCTTC.

For this clonotype: A read error may be the cause here, since a much bigger clone is one base away. The rearrangement uses TRBV7-2 and TRBJ2-1; 8 nucleotides match TRBD1. Germline V CDR1 and CDR2: SGHTA, FQGNSA. The V segment lost 6 bases and the J segment 1 base; nucleotides outside the gene matches: 8. The CDR3 contains 16 residues. The DNA for the CDR3 is TGTGCCAGCAGAACTAGGACAGGGCGGTCCTACAATGAGCAGTTCTTC. Translation gives CASRTRTGRSYNEQFF.

This clonotype was seen a handful of times. The chain is built from TRBV2 and TRBJ2-5; maybe TRBD2 (6 bases). The CDR3 contains 14 residues. Per germline, CDR1 SNHLY and CDR2 FYNNEI. The germline V and J ends were trimmed by 2 bases and 5 bases, with 12 bases remaining between them. DNA for the CDR3: TGTGCCAGCAGTGAATCGACTAGTAGGGAGACCCAGTACTTC. This translates into CASSESTSRETQYF.

This clonotype was detected many times. This chain uses TRBV7-2 with TRBJ1-2, with a possible D match to TRBD1 (6 bases). Germline assignment: CDR1 SGHTA and CDR2 FQGNSA. The CDR3 sequence is 17 residues long. V gave up 0 bases and J gave up 6 bases, with 20 bases separating them. The CDR3 bases are TGTGCCAGCAGCTTAGCAGGGGGTGGTTTCCGCGGGAATGGCTACACCTTC. It codes for CASSLAGGGFRGNGYTF.

There are many counts of this clonotype. CDR3 region: CASSRQGDEQFF. In DNA, the CDR3 is TGTGCCAGCAGCCGACAGGGGGATGAGCAGTTCTTC. The genes are TRBV7-9 and TRBJ2-1, with 9 bases that match TRBD1. Per the germline V gene, CDR1 is SEHNR and CDR2 is FQNEAQ (reference sequence). V trimming: 5 bases; J trimming: 8 bases; junction bases outside the gene matches: 1. The CDR3 covers 12 residues.

This clonotype appeared a few times. This chain links TRBV9 with TRBJ2-1; 11 positions agree with TRBD1. CDR3 length: 15 amino acids. Germline V CDR1 and CDR2: SGDLS, YYNGEE. After removal of 4 bases from V and 4 bases from J, the junction contained 4 bases not matched to a gene. The CDR3 loop reads CASSKGQGGYNEQFF. CDR3 nucleotides: TGTGCCAGCAGCAAGGGACAGGGGGGTTACAATGAGCAGTTCTTC.